The 29 T cell receptor beta chains reported below all come from one sample, sequenced in a study of T cells in Graves' hyperthyroidism and ophthalmopathy. Amplified TCR beta CDR3 regions derived from RNA transcripts. HTBI primers were the set used in a first-round RT-PCR of the TCR CDR3. TCRdb analysed the multiplex PCR reads with MiXCR anew, one entry per CDR3 protein. The table lists about 320,000 distinct CDR3 sequences, approximately 17% of them singletons. Sequencing was carried out using blood. These receptors were collected from a man younger than 45 with Graves' hyperthyroidism.

This clonotype was seen ten or more times. The chain employs TRBV28 and TRBJ1-5; a weak D match, TRBD1 (5 bases). Trimming shortened V by 1 base and J by 7 bases, and 11 bases separated the two germline ends. The CDR3 is 14 amino acids. CDR1 and CDR2 from the germline V gene are MDHEN and SYDVKM. The CDR3 bases are TGTGCCAGCAGTTTATTGCAGGGTTCCCAGCCCCAGCATTTT. Its translation: CASSLLQGSQPQHF.

A note on this clonotype: A much larger clone is a single base away; this may be a read error. This chain links TRBV5-1 with TRBJ1-4; a possible D gene is TRBD1 (5 bases). The CDR3 has 14 amino acids. The germline V gene has CDR1 SGHRS and CDR2 YFSETQ. This chain's CDR3 is CASSLEGRLENLFF. Here the CDR3 DNA reads TGCGCCAGCAGCTTGGAGGGGCGATTGGAAAATCTGTTTTTT.

A few counts support this clonotype. V usage is TRBV15 and J usage is TRBJ1-6, with no clear D. The CDR3 has 18 residues. Trimming pared 3 bases from V and 5 bases from J, leaving 20 bases between. The V gene's germline CDR1 is LNHNV and CDR2 YYDKDF (reference sequence). The CDR3 DNA reads as TGTGCCACCAGCAGCTTCCTTATACCGGGCCAAAATAATTCACCCCTCCACTTT. As protein: CATSSFLIPGQNNSPLHF.

The J gene is TRBJ2-5, the V gene TRBV28, with D perhaps assigned TRBD1 or TRBD2 (5 bases each). The V gene lost 7 bases and the J gene lost 2 bases, with 20 bases spanning the gap. The CDR3 length is 16 residues. Per germline, CDR1 MDHEN and CDR2 SYDVKM. The CDR3 protein is CASTMGLGRGQETQYF. CDR3 DNA: TGTGCCAGCACCATGGGGCTCGGACGGGGACAAGAGACCCAGTACTTC. Filled out from reference TRBV28 and TRBJ2-5, the complete variable domain reads DVKVTQSSRYLVKRTGEKVFLECVQDMDHENMFWYRQDPGLGLRLIYFSYDVKMKEKGDIPEGYSVSREKKERFSLILESASTNQTSMYLCASTMGLGRGQETQYFGPGTRLLVL.

CDR3 sequence: CATRRDLPPTDTQYF. The CDR3 nucleotides read TGCGCCACCCGCCGGGACCTTCCTCCCACAGATACGCAGTATTTT. This rearrangement joins TRBV10-2 to TRBJ2-3, with D perhaps TRBD1 or TRBD2 (5 bases each). CDR3 length: 15 residues. Looked up from germline, CDR1 is WSHSY and CDR2 is SAAADI. V was pared by 10 bases and J by 2 bases, with 19 bases between.

This clonotype was recorded at least ten times. This chain uses TRBV7-2 with TRBJ1-4; no definite D call. In germline, CDR1 is SGHTA, CDR2 FQGNSA. The CDR3 has 13 residues. Trimming took off 6 bases at V and 5 bases at J, with 10 bases between the two ends. The CDR3 DNA reads as TGTGCCAGCAGTTGGCAGCCAAATGAAAAACTGTTTTTT. It encodes CASSWQPNEKLFF.

This clonotype was detected ten times or more. The rearrangement uses TRBV27 and TRBJ2-3, with D perhaps TRBD2 (6 bases). Germline V gives CDR1 MNHEY, CDR2 SMNVEV (reference sequence). Trimming took 8 bases from V and 0 from J, leaving 12 bases between them. The CDR3 spans 14 residues. The CDR3 DNA follows: TGTGCCAGCTCGGGACTCGCTAGCACAGATACGCAGTATTTT. It specifies CASSGLASTDTQYF.

This clonotype was recorded at least ten times. This sequence joins TRBV6-1 and TRBJ2-3, with D uncertain. Trimming shortened V by 5 bases and J by 2 bases, and 17 bases separated the two germline ends. The CDR3 has 16 amino acids. The germline V gene encodes CDR1 MNHNS and CDR2 SASEGT. The CDR3 here is CASSFRWDRPTDTQYF. In nucleotides, the CDR3 is TGTGCCAGCAGTTTTAGATGGGATAGGCCCACAGATACGCAGTATTTT.

This clonotype was recorded at least ten times. V and J are TRBV7-9 and TRBJ1-1; D gene ambiguous. Germline V gene lookup returns CDR1 SEHNR and CDR2 FQNEAQ (reference sequence). CDR3 length: 14 amino acids. V was pared by 8 bases and J by 7 bases, with 20 bases between. The CDR3 region is CASGPVGQEFEAFF. In DNA, the CDR3 is TGTGCCAGCGGTCCGGTAGGGCAGGAGTTTGAAGCTTTCTTT.

This chain connects TRBV12-3 or TRBV12-4 to TRBJ2-5; 11 bases map to TRBD2. CDR3 size: 15 residues. The junction had 9 bases not matched to a gene; V was cut back by 7 bases and J by 5 bases. CDR3 nucleotide sequence: TGTGCCAGCACCGAGGGACTAGCGGAAAAGGAGACCCAGTACTTC. Translation gives CASTEGLAEKETQYF.

V is TRBV19 and J is TRBJ2-3, with D perhaps matching TRBD1 (6 bases). The CDR3 is 14 residues long. The germline CDR1 and CDR2 sequences are LNHDA and SQIVND (reference sequence). Deletions cut 7 bases from V and 0 bases from J, with 11 bases between. The CDR3: CASMGASSTDTQYF. The CDR3 nucleotides are TGTGCCAGTATGGGGGCGTCTAGCACAGATACGCAGTATTTT. The full variable domain, in which reference TRBV19 and TRBJ2-3 provide the parts outside the CDR3, is DGGITQSPKYLFRKEGQNVTLSCEQNLNHDAMYWYRQDPGQGLRLIYYSQIVNDFQKGDIAEGYSVSREKKESFPLTVTSAQKNPTAFYLCASMGASSTDTQYFGPGTRLTVL.

V is TRBV20-1 and J is TRBJ2-7; TRBD2 aligns across 7 bases. J was trimmed by 3 bases and V by 0 bases; bases with no gene match: 8. The CDR3 extends over 15 amino acids. Germline V CDR1 and CDR2: DFQATT, SNEGSKA (reference sequence). CDR3 coding DNA: TGCAGTGCTAGAGACCCTAACGGGAGGTTCTACGAGCAGTACTTC. It specifies CSARDPNGRFYEQYF.

Concerning this clonotype itself: It may be a read error: a sequence one base away is much more abundant. This chain joins TRBV30 and TRBJ2-5, with 7 bases fitting TRBD1. This CDR3 region has 15 residues. From germline, CDR1 is GTSNPN and CDR2 SVGIG (reference sequence). V lost 2 bases to trimming and J lost 3 bases; unmatched junction nucleotides: 9. CDR3 DNA sequence: TGTGCCTGGAGTCCTCGGGACAGAATCGAAGAGACCCAGTACTTC. Amino acid sequence: CAWSPRDRIEETQYF.

V is TRBV2 and J is TRBJ2-7; D is uncertain. This CDR3 region has 15 residues. The V gene's germline CDR1 is SNHLY and CDR2 FYNNEI. Between the trimmed V and J ends, which lost 11 bases and 6 bases, there was a span of 26 bases. In DNA, the CDR3 is TGTGCCGGTTTTTATCTCGACATTTCTCCGGGCGAGCAGTACTTC. It specifies CAGFYLDISPGEQYF.

This clonotype was counted at least ten times. The chain couples TRBV5-1 to TRBJ2-1; 7 bases map to TRBD2. The ends lost 4 bases at V and 2 bases at J; junction bases unmatched: 6. The CDR3 has 15 amino acids. The germline V gene has CDR1 SGHRS and CDR2 YFSETQ. In nucleotides, the CDR3 is TGCGCCAGCAGCGATTTGGGGGGGACCTACAATGAGCAGTTCTTC. Translated: CASSDLGGTYNEQFF.

Ten or more counts support this clonotype. This chain links TRBV10-3 with TRBJ2-1; D ambiguous. The CDR3 length is 16 residues. V was pared by 5 bases and J by 0 bases, with 14 bases between. Germline V lookup: CDR1 ENHRY, CDR2 SYGVKD. CDR3 residues: CAISTDPPSSYNEQFF. The CDR3 region has the DNA TGTGCCATCAGTACCGACCCGCCAAGCTCCTACAATGAGCAGTTCTTC.

There are a few counts of this clonotype. The chain couples TRBV7-3 to TRBJ2-7, with TRBD2 matching over 9 bases. The junction had 8 bases not matched to a gene; V was cut back by 5 bases and J by 6 bases. Germline assignment: CDR1 SGHTA and CDR2 FQGTGA. This CDR3 contains 14 residues. DNA of the CDR3: TGTGCCAGCAGCGCGGGACTAGCACCGGGCGAGCAGTACTTC. Its protein is CASSAGLAPGEQYF. The full variable domain, rest sourced from reference TRBV7-3 and TRBJ2-7, is GAGVSQTPSNKVTEKGKYVELRCDPISGHTALYWYRQSLGQGPEFLIYFQGTGAADDSGLPNDRFFAVRPEGSVSTLKIQRTERGDSAVYLCASSAGLAPGEQYFGPGTRLTVT.

This chain uses TRBV20-1 with TRBJ2-7, with 8 nucleotides matching TRBD2. V was clipped by 7 bases and J by 5 bases; unmatched bases: 1. This CDR3 has 10 amino acids. Germline lookup yields CDR1 DFQATT and CDR2 SNEGSKA (reference sequence). The CDR3 here is CSGRGDEQYF. The CDR3, as DNA: TGCAGTGGGCGGGGGGACGAGCAGTACTTC.

This clonotype was detected ten times or more. V is TRBV11-2 and J is TRBJ2-5, with 9 nucleotides matching TRBD2. Trimming cost V 2 bases and J 5 bases; bases outside gene matches: 6. The germline CDR1 and CDR2 sequences are SGHAT and FQNNGV. The CDR3 is 15 amino acids. In nucleotides, the CDR3 is TGTGCCAGCAGCTTAAATAGCGGGAGCTGGGAGACCCAGTACTTC. This translates into CASSLNSGSWETQYF.

This clonotype has at least ten counts. The V and J genes are TRBV12-3 or TRBV12-4 and TRBJ2-1; TRBD1 matches at 9 bases. The J segment lost 10 bases and the V segment lost 6 bases, leaving 10 bases of the junction unmatched. The CDR3 totals 14 residues. DNA for the CDR3: TGTGCCAGCAGCTCCGGGACAGGGCTGCGCGAGCAGTTCTTC. Translated, it gives CASSSGTGLREQFF.

The chain combines TRBV6-2 or TRBV6-3 with TRBJ1-6, with 10 nucleotides matching TRBD1. V lost 5 bases to trimming and J lost 6 bases; unmatched junction nucleotides: 4. The CDR3 is 15 amino acids. Germline CDR1 is MNHEY and CDR2 is SVGEGT. Written as DNA, the CDR3 is TGTGCCAGCAGTGCGCGGACAGGGGGTAATTCACCCCTCCACTTT. Its translation: CASSARTGGNSPLHF.

This clonotype was seen a few times. The CDR3 DNA reads TGTGCCAGCAGCCAAGATGAGGGACTAGGGAACTACGAGCAGTACTTC. Protein product: CASSQDEGLGNYEQYF. V gene TRBV4-2 combines with J gene TRBJ2-7; TRBD2 aligns across 8 bases. The CDR3 consists of 16 residues. CDR1 is LGHNA and CDR2 is YNFKEQ in the germline V gene. J gave up 3 bases and V 0 bases, and 7 bases lay outside the gene matches.

This clonotype has at least ten counts. V and J are TRBV6-2 or TRBV6-3 and TRBJ2-1; D gene ambiguous. CDR1 MNHEY and CDR2 SVGEGT come from the germline V gene. The CDR3 is made up of 12 amino acids. Trimming pared 8 bases from V and 10 bases from J, leaving 15 bases between. Written as DNA, the CDR3 is TGTGCCAGCTCTCCCCGGGTAGGGGAGCAGTTCTTC. Encoded protein: CASSPRVGEQFF.

This clonotype has only a few counts. V is TRBV10-1 and J is TRBJ2-3; D remains unclear. This CDR3 is built from 12 residues. Germline CDR1 and CDR2: WNHNN and SYGVQD (reference sequence). V was shortened by 2 bases and J by 9 bases, with 9 bases between the two germline ends. The CDR3: CASSETGATQYF. The CDR3 DNA reads TGCGCCAGCAGTGAGACCGGCGCGACGCAGTATTTT.

As to this clonotype: At one end the junction does not follow the germline gene, possibly because of a read error. The rearrangement joins TRBV5-1 to TRBJ1-3, with unresolved D. Germline V lookup: CDR1 SGHRS, CDR2 YFSETQ. The CDR3 consists of 16 residues. CDR3 amino acids: CTSSLQGTRTGNTIYF. The CDR3 coding sequence is TGCACCAGCAGCTTGCAAGGAACCCGGACTGGAAACACCATATATTTT.

V gene TRBV12-3 or TRBV12-4 combines with J gene TRBJ2-2, with D possibly TRBD1 on 6 matching bases. This CDR3 spans 16 amino acids. Trimming left V 5 bases short and J 1 base short, with 14 bases between. CDR3 coding DNA: TGTGCCAGCAGTCTATTTAGGGGGAGGAACACCGGGGAGCTGTTTTTT. Its translation: CASSLFRGRNTGELFF.

The chain links TRBV19 to TRBJ1-3; the match to TRBD1 covers 7 bases. The germline V gene has CDR1 LNHDA and CDR2 SQIVND (reference sequence). The CDR3 has 16 residues. V lost 6 bases and J lost 1; bases outside the gene matches: 9. The CDR3 coding sequence is TGTGCCAGTAGGGGCACAGGGGATATTTCTGGAAACACCATATATTTT. It yields the protein CASRGTGDISGNTIYF.

This clonotype has at least ten counts. V gene TRBV20-1 combines with J gene TRBJ1-5; no reliable D call. The V end was cut by 1 base, the J end by 7 bases, with 8 bases between. Germline CDR1 DFQATT, CDR2 SNEGSKA (reference sequence). This CDR3 has 12 amino acids. CDR3 sequence (DNA): TGCAGTGCTAGAGTCGGGAGCCAGCCCCAGCATTTT. Its translation is CSARVGSQPQHF.

This clonotype came up a few times. The V and J genes are TRBV5-1 and TRBJ1-3; D possibly corresponds to TRBD1 (6 bases). V was pared by 5 bases and J by 2 bases, with 17 bases between. CDR1 is SGHRS and CDR2 is YFSETQ in the germline V gene. This CDR3 is built from 16 residues. DNA for the CDR3: TGCGCCAGCAGGCGGGGGCCGGGGCTCCCTGGAAACACCATATATTTT. This codes for CASRRGPGLPGNTIYF.